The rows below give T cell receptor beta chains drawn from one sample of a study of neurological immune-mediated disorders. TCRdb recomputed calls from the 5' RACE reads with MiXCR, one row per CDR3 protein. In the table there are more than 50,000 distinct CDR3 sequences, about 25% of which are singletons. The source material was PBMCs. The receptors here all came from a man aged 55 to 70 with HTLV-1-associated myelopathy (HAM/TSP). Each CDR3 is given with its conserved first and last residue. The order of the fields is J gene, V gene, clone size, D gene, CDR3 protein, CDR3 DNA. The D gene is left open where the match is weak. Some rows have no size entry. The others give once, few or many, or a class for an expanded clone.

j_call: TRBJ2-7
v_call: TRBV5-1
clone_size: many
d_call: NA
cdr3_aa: CASSLLGTGYEQYF
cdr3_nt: TGCGCCAGCAGCTTGCTGGGGACTGGCTACGAGCAGTACTTC

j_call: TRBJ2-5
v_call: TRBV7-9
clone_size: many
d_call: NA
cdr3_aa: CASSFQGRETQYF
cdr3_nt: TGTGCCAGCAGCTTCCAGGGACGGGAGACCCAGTACTTC

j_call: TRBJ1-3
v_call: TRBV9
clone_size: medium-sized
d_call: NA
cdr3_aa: CASSPDGQSSGNTIYF
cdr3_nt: TGTGCCAGCAGCCCTGATGGACAGTCCTCTGGAAACACCATATATTTT

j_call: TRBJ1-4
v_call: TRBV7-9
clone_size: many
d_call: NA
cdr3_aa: CASSLAGTTGREKLFF
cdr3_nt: TGTGCCAGCAGCTTAGCTGGGACAACCGGGCGTGAAAAACTGTTTTTT

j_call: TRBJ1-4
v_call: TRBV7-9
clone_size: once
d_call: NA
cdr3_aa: CASSLGETNTNEKLFF
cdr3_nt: TGTGCCAGCAGCTTAGGGGAGACTAATACTAATGAAAAACTGTTTTTT

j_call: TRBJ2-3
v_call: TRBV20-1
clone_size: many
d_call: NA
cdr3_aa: CSASPPGLDTQYF
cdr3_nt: TGCAGTGCTAGTCCGCCTGGTCTAGATACGCAGTATTTT

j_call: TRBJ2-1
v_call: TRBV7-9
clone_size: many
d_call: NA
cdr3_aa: CASSLVAANNEQFF
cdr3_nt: TGTGCCAGCAGCTTAGTAGCGGCTAACAATGAGCAGTTCTTC

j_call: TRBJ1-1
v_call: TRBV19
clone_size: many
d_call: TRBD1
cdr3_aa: CASSMNIGQGGGSEAFF
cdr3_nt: TGTGCCAGTAGTATGAATATTGGACAGGGAGGTGGCTCTGAAGCTTTCTTT

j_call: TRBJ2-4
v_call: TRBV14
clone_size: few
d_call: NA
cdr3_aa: CASSQVGGIKNIQYF
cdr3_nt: TGTGCCAGCAGCCAAGTAGGGGGGATCAAAAACATTCAGTACTTC

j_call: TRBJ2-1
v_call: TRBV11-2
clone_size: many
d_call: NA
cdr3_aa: CASSKGRGEQFF
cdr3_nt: TGTGCCAGCAGTAAGGGACGTGGTGAGCAGTTCTTC

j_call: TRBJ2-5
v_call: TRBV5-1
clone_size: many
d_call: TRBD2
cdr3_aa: CASSTGTSGAQETQYF
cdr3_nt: TGCGCCAGCAGCACTGGGACTAGCGGGGCCCAAGAGACCCAGTACTTC

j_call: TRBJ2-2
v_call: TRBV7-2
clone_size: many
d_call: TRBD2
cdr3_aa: CASSTGTSGRGTGELFF
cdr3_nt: TGTGCCAGCAGCACTGGGACTAGCGGGAGGGGCACCGGGGAGCTGTTTTTT

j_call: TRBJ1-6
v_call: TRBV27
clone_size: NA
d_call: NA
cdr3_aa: CASSFLREGGYNSPLHF
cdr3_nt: TGTGCCAGCAGTTTTCTCCGTGAAGGGGGTTATAATTCACCCCTCCACTTT

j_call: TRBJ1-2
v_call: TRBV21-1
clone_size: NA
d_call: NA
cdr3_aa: CASSKKGRMIANYGYTF
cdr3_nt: TGTGCCAGCAGCAAAAAGGGACGGATGATCGCTAACTATGGCTACACCTTC

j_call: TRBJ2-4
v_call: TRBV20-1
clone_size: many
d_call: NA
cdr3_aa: CSARGVAKNIQYF
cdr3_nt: TGCAGTGCTAGAGGGGTAGCCAAAAACATTCAGTACTTC

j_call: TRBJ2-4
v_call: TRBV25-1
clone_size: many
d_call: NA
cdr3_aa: CASSLRGVDIQYF
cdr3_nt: TGTGCCAGCAGTCTCAGGGGAGTGGACATTCAGTACTTC

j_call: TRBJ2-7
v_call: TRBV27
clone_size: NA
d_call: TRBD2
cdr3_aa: CASILAGGPVCEQYF
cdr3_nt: TGTGCCAGCATTTTAGCGGGAGGGCCTGTCTGCGAGCAGTACTTC

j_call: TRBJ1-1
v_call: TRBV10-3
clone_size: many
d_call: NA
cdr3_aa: CAISAGKTAEAFF
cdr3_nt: TGTGCCATCAGCGCCGGGAAAACGGCTGAAGCTTTCTTT

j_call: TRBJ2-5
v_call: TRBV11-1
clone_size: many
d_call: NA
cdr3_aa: CASSNGAQETQYF
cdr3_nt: TGTGCCAGCAGTAATGGCGCCCAAGAGACCCAGTACTTC

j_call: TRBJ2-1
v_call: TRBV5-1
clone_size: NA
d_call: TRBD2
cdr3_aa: CASSSSSGDNEQFF
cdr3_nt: TGCGCCAGCAGCTCTTCTAGCGGGGACAATGAGCAGTTCTTC

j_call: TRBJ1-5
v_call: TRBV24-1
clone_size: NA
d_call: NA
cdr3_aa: CATSDSGVNQPQHF
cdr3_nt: TGTGCCACCAGTGATTCCGGAGTAAATCAGCCCCAGCATTTT

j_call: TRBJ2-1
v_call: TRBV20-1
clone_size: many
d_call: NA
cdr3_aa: CSAIYNEQFF
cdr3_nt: TGCAGTGCTATCTACAATGAGCAGTTCTTC

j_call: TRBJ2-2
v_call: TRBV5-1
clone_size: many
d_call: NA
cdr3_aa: CASSLLRGARRNNTGELFF
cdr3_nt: TGCGCCAGCAGCTTGTTACGGGGGGCGCGAAGGAATAACACCGGGGAGCTGTTTTTT

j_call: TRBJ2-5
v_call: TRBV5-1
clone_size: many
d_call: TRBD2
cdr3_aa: CASSLGASGAQETQYF
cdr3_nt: TGCGCCAGCAGCTTGGGGGCTAGCGGAGCTCAAGAGACCCAGTACTTC

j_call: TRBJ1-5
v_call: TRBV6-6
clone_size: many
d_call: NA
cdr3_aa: CASSTDGGRAINQPQHF
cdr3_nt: TGTGCCAGCAGTACCGACGGGGGGCGCGCAATAAATCAGCCCCAGCATTTT

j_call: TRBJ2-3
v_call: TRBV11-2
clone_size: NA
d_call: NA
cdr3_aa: CASSLDLGTDTQYF
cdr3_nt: TGTGCCAGCAGCTTAGACCTTGGGACAGATACGCAGTATTTT

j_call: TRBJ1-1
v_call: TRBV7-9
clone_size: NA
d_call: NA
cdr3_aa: CASSLGSNTEAFF
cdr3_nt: TGTGCCAGCAGCTTAGGTTCAAACACTGAAGCTTTCTTT

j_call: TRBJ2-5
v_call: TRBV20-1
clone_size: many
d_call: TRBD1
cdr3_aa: CSARIQGARKQETQYF
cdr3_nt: TGCAGTGCTAGGATCCAGGGGGCGCGGAAGCAAGAGACCCAGTACTTC

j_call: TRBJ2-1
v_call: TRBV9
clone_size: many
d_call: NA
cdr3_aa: CASSVGAGNSYNEQFF
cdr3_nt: TGTGCCAGCAGCGTAGGGGCGGGAAACTCCTACAATGAGCAGTTCTTC

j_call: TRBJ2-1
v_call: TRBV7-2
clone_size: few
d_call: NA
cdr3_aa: CASSLALRISGAAEQFF
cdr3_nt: TGTGCCAGCAGCTTAGCGCTCCGGATCTCTGGCGCGGCTGAGCAGTTCTTC

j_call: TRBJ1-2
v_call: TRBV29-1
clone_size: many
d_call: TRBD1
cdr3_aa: CSATGGTNYGYTF
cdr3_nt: TGCAGCGCAACAGGGGGCACCAACTATGGCTACACCTTC

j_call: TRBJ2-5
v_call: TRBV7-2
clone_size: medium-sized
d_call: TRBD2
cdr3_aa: CASSLAGGETQYF
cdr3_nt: TGTGCCAGCAGCTTAGCGGGAGGGGAGACCCAGTACTTC

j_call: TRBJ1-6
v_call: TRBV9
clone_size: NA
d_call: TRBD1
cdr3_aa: CASSFRDSESPLHF
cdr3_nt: TGTGCCAGCAGCTTCCGGGACAGCGAGTCACCCCTCCACTTT

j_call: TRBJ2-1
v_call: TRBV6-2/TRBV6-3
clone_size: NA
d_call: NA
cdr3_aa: CASSYLRYNEQFF
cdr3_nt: TGTGCCAGCAGTTATTTGAGGTACAATGAGCAGTTCTTC

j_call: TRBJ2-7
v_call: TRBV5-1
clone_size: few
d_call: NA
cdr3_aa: CASSLRGNHEQYF
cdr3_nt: TGCGCCAGCAGCTTAAGAGGGAACCACGAGCAGTACTTC

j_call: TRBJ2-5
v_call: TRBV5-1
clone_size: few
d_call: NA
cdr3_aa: CASSLSGKGETQYF
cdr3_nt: TGCGCCAGCAGCTTGTCGGGGAAGGGAGAGACCCAGTACTTC

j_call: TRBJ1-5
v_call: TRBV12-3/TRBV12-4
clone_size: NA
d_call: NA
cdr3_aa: CASSLAGRAGRNQHQHF
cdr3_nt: TGTGCCAGCAGTTTAGCGGGAAGGGCCGGGAGAAATCAGCACCAGCATTTT

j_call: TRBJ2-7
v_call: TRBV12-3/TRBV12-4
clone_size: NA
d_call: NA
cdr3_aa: CASSLDLGLEQYF
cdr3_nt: TGTGCCAGCAGTTTAGACCTTGGGCTCGAGCAGTACTTC

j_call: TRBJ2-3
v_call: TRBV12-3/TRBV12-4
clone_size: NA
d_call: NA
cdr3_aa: CASTPRYGLTDTQYF
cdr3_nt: TGTGCCAGCACCCCCAGATACGGGTTGACAGATACGCAGTATTTT

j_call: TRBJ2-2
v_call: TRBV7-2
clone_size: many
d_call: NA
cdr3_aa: CASSLNAPGVGTGELFF
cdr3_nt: TGTGCCAGCAGCTTAAATGCGCCGGGTGTAGGCACCGGGGAGCTGTTTTTT

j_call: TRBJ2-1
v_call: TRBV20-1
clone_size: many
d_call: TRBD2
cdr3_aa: CSARALGSGRSNEQFF
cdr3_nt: TGCAGTGCTAGGGCCCTCGGGAGCGGGAGGAGCAATGAGCAGTTCTTC

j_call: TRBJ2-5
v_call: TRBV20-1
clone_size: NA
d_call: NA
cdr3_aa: CSARPTGKLATQYF
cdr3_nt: TGCAGTGCTAGACCCACCGGGAAGCTCGCGACCCAGTACTTC

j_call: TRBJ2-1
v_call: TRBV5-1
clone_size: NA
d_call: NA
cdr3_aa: CASSFRGAGTRYNEQFF
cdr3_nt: TGCGCCAGCAGCTTCAGGGGGGCGGGAACCAGATACAATGAGCAGTTCTTC

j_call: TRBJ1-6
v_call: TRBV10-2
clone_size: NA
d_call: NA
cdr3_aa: CASSGASPLHF
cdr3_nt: TGCGCCAGCAGCGGAGCTTCACCCCTCCACTTT

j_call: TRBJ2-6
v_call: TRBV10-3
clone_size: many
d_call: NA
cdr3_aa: CAISSGANVLTF
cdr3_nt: TGTGCCATCAGCTCTGGGGCCAACGTCCTGACTTTC

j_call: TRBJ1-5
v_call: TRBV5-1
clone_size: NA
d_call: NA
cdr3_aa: CASSLDPNQPQHF
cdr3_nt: TGCGCCAGCAGCTTGGACCCCAATCAGCCCCAGCATTTT

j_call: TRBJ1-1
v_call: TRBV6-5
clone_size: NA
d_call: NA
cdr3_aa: CASSYYGGHTEAFF
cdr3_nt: TGTGCCAGCAGTTACTACGGGGGACACACTGAAGCTTTCTTT

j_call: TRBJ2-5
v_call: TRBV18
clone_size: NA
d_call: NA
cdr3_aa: CASSPPSAETQYF
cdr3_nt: TGTGCCAGCTCACCCCCCTCCGCTGAGACCCAGTACTTC

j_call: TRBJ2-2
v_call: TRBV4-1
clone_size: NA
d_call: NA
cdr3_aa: CASSQTPGRTGELFF
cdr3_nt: TGCGCCAGCAGCCAAACGCCAGGCAGGACCGGGGAGCTGTTTTTT

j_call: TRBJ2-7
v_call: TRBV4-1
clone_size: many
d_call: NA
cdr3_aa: CASSSGPIQGYEQYF
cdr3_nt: TGCGCCAGCAGCTCGGGCCCGATACAGGGCTACGAGCAGTACTTC

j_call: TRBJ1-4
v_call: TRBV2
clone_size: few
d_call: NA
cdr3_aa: CASSEEAKLFF
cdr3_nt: TGTGCCAGCAGTGAAGAGGCAAAACTGTTTTTT

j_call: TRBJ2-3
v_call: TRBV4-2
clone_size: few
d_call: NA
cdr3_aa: CASSATGGTQYF
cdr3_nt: TGTGCCAGCTCAGCCACCGGAGGTACGCAGTATTTT